Detailed here is one T cell receptor (beta chain). Using immunoSEQ multiplex PCR, the repertoire was profiled, and TCRdb retains in-frame clones only, with some absent. The sample has 83,000 or so clones; about 86% are singletons. The data were taken from a study of OX40 agonist ivuxolimab in advanced cancers. This CDR3 has 16 amino acids. Germline values: CDR1 SGHNT, CDR2 YYREEE (reference sequence). V trimming: 4 bases; J trimming: 5 bases; junction bases outside the gene matches: 11. Systemic immunosuppression or a history of autoimmune disease excluded patients. This sample comprised CD4+ or CD8+ T cells sorted from blood, obtained in a trial of the OX40 agonist ivuxolimab. The TCR sequence derives from an adult with an advanced solid tumor such as melanoma, head and neck, liver or kidney cancer. The gene calls are TRBV5-4 and TRBJ2-2; the match to TRBD1 covers 7 bases. The DNA for the CDR3 is TGTGCCAGCAGCAGGCAGACAGGGCGTGGAACCGGGGAGCTGTTTTTT. Protein product: CASSRQTGRGTGELFF.